Listed here are 25 T cell receptor beta chains from one sample, sequenced in a study of molecular identifiers for immune sequencing clone quantification. Using its own MiXCR run on the PCR reads, TCRdb lists one record per CDR3 protein. The sample records 490,000 or so distinct CDR3 sequences, roughly 25% being singletons. The sequenced material came from naive CD8+ T cells from blood, with Jurkat cell RNA spiked in. Subset of the sample: FACS-sorted CD8+CD4-CCR7+CD45RA+ naive T cells. The receptors come from a human donor in good health. Some libraries in this study had Jurkat cell RNA spiked in.

Comment on this clonotype: A single base separates this from a much larger clone, so it may be a read error. The V call is TRBV7-9, the J call TRBJ2-5; D is tentatively TRBD1 or TRBD2 (5 bases each). CDR1 and CDR2 from the germline V gene are SEHNR and FQNEAQ (reference sequence). The CDR3 contains 13 residues. Written as DNA, the CDR3 is TGTGCCACCACCCAGGGACCGCAAGAGATCCAGTACTTC. Amino acids: CATTQGPQEIQYF.

The rearrangement joins TRBV6-5 to TRBJ2-1; maybe TRBD2 (5 bases). V was trimmed by 6 bases and J by 8 bases, leaving 8 bases between them. CDR1 is MNHEY and CDR2 is SVGAGI in the germline V gene. CDR3 length equals 11 residues. The CDR3 coding sequence is TGTGCCAGCAGGGGAGTGGATGAGCAGTTCTTC. It is translated as CASRGVDEQFF.

On this clonotype: This clone may be a read error of a much larger clone one base away. J is TRBJ1-4 and V is TRBV28; the D gene is possibly TRBD1 (6 bases). The CDR3 sequence is 16 residues long. The germline gives CDR1 MDHEN, CDR2 SYDVKM. The CDR3 region is CASSMALGHKGENLFF. CDR3 bases: TGTGCCAGCAGCATGGCCCTGGGACATAAGGGGGAAAATCTGTTTTTT.

This clonotype was seen only a few times. The V and J genes are TRBV6-2 or TRBV6-3 and TRBJ2-7, with D perhaps TRBD2 (5 bases). The CDR3 contains 15 residues. V was shortened by 2 bases and J by 4 bases, with 15 bases between the two germline ends. CDR1 and CDR2 from the germline V gene are MNHEY and SVGEGT. The CDR3 coding sequence is TGTGCCAGCAGTTACGCCGCTAACGGGGTATACGAGCAGTACTTC. This gives the protein CASSYAANGVYEQYF.

The sample holds many counts of this clonotype. The rearrangement uses TRBV5-1 and TRBJ2-3; 12 bases agree with TRBD2. The CDR3 spans 19 residues. The germline gives CDR1 SGHRS, CDR2 YFSETQ. V was pared by 3 bases and J by 5 bases, with 16 bases of the junction left unmatched. The CDR3 protein is CASSSQPRTSGAPGDTQYF. The DNA for the CDR3 is TGCGCCAGCAGCTCGCAACCGAGGACTAGCGGGGCCCCTGGAGATACGCAGTATTTT.

A remark on this clonotype: The junction differs from germline at one of its ends, possibly a read error. The chain carries TRBV4-3 and TRBJ2-3; weak D call: TRBD2 (6 bases). Germline CDR1 and CDR2: LGHNA and YSLEER. The CDR3 length is 16 residues. CDR3 residues: CASSQGHLTSTDTQCF. The CDR3, as DNA: TGCGCCAGCAGCCAAGGTCATCTAACTAGCACAGATACGCAGTGTTTT.

This clonotype was seen at least ten times. The V and J genes are TRBV20-1 and TRBJ2-7; possibly TRBD1 for D (5 bases). This CDR3 spans 12 amino acids. Germline V gene data show CDR1 as DFQATT and CDR2 as SNEGSKA (reference sequence). V dropped 5 bases and J dropped 5 bases, with 13 bases sitting between them. CDR3 region: CSAGAGSHEQYF. CDR3 sequence (DNA): TGCAGTGCTGGGGCAGGTAGCCACGAGCAGTACTTC.

This clonotype was picked up many times. V usage is TRBV4-1 and J usage is TRBJ2-2, with no clear D. The CDR3 has 15 residues. The V and J ends lost 0 bases and 4 bases respectively, with 9 bases between them. Germline CDR1 reads MGHRA; CDR2 reads YSYEKL. The CDR3 loop is CASSQDGLGTGELFF. The CDR3 nucleotides are TGCGCCAGCAGCCAAGATGGGTTGGGCACCGGGGAGCTGTTTTTT.

A word on this clonotype: A much larger clone differs from this one at a single base, so this may be a read error. The chain carries TRBV20-1 and TRBJ1-1, with TRBD1 as a possible D gene (6 bases). V gave up 7 bases and J gave up 6 bases, with 27 bases separating them. The CDR3 runs to 16 residues. CDR1 and CDR2 from the germline V gene are DFQATT and SNEGSKA (reference sequence). CDR3 nucleotides: TGCAGTGTCAACCGGGAAACAGGGCCTAAGGGCGCTGAAGCTTTCTTT. Translating gives CSVNRETGPKGAEAFF.

This chain joins TRBV4-2 and TRBJ2-7; D might be TRBD1 (6 bases). The germline V and J ends were trimmed by 0 bases and 2 bases, with 11 bases remaining between them. The germline CDR1 and CDR2 sequences are LGHNA and YNFKEQ. CDR3 length: 15 residues. The CDR3 region has the DNA TGTGCCAGCAGCCAAGAGGGGGCACCGGCCTACGAGCAGTACTTC. This sequence encodes CASSQEGAPAYEQYF.

This clonotype was seen a handful of times. The V call is TRBV20-1, the J call TRBJ2-7; 8 bases align to TRBD2. Germline V gives CDR1 DFQATT, CDR2 SNEGSKA (reference sequence). After removal of 3 bases from V and 3 bases from J, the junction contained 7 bases not matched to a gene. The CDR3 is 14 amino acids. The CDR3 DNA sequence: TGCAGTGCTAGGTGGCCCGGGACTAGCTACGAGCAGTACTTC. Amino acids: CSARWPGTSYEQYF.

This clonotype was seen many times. The gene calls are TRBV4-2 and TRBJ2-7; no reliable D call. The germline CDR1 and CDR2 sequences are LGHNA and YNFKEQ. The CDR3 loop spans 14 amino acids. The ends were cut back, 4 bases at V and 4 bases at J, with 14 bases in the middle. As DNA, the CDR3 is TGTGCCAGCAGCCTTGGGGTCGCTTCTTACGAGCAGTACTTC. It codes for CASSLGVASYEQYF.

The chain recombines TRBV20-1 with TRBJ2-3, with unresolved D. CDR1 and CDR2 from the germline V gene are DFQATT and SNEGSKA (reference sequence). Trimming took off 2 bases at V and 0 bases at J, with 15 bases between the two ends. This CDR3 comprises 16 residues. Here the CDR3 reads CSARWLVWGSTDTQYF. DNA for the CDR3: TGCAGTGCTAGATGGTTGGTTTGGGGAAGCACAGATACGCAGTATTTT.

This clonotype was detected once. One end of the junction is discordant with germline, which a read error may explain. The CDR3 DNA reads TGTGCCAGCAGTGATCCCGACAGGCCTAACTATGGCAACACCTTC. Encoded protein: CASSDPDRPNYGNTF. The chain couples TRBV25-1 to TRBJ1-2, with a weak D call TRBD1 (6 bases). The germline gives CDR1 MGHDK, CDR2 SYGVNS. This CDR3 has 15 residues.

This chain connects TRBV4-1 to TRBJ2-7; D unresolved. With 1 base removed from V and 0 bases from J, the gap between germline ends came to 13 bases. This CDR3 has 16 residues. The germline V gene encodes CDR1 MGHRA and CDR2 YSYEKL. The CDR3, as DNA: TGCGCCAGCAGCCAAGCTTCCGCCGAATTCTCCTACGAGCAGTACTTC. It encodes CASSQASAEFSYEQYF.

The CDR3 nucleotides read TGTGCCAGCAGCTTGACCGGGACGGGGCCCTACGAGCAGTACTTC. Protein product: CASSLTGTGPYEQYF. The chain joins TRBV5-5 to TRBJ2-7; D may match TRBD1 or TRBD2 (5 bases each). CDR3 size: 15 residues. Trimming cost V 1 base and J 2 bases, with 13 bases left between them. Germline V gives CDR1 SGHKS, CDR2 YYEKEE (reference sequence).

As to this clonotype: Germline is not matched at one junction end, which may reflect a read error. This sequence joins TRBV11-2 and TRBJ2-3; the D gene is possibly TRBD2 (5 bases). Germline V gene lookup returns CDR1 SGHAT and CDR2 FQNNGV. This CDR3 region has 17 residues. In nucleotides, the CDR3 is TGTGCCAGCAGCTCCAGAAGGGAAGCGGCTAGCACAGCTACGCAGTATTTT. Its translation is CASSSRREAASTATQYF.

This clonotype was recorded a few times. This chain connects TRBV4-1 to TRBJ1-6; unclear D gene. V shed 1 base and J shed 5 bases, with 9 bases lying between them. CDR3 length: 15 residues. Germline CDR1 and CDR2: MGHRA and YSYEKL. CDR3 protein: CASSQAQSNNSPLHF. In DNA form, the CDR3 reads TGCGCCAGCAGCCAAGCACAGTCTAATAATTCACCCCTCCACTTT.

This clonotype appeared a few times. V is TRBV4-1 and J is TRBJ1-1, with D possibly TRBD1 on 5 matching bases. V was pared by 2 bases and J by 0 bases, with 13 bases between. This CDR3 has 16 amino acids. Germline CDR1 MGHRA, CDR2 YSYEKL. The CDR3 sequence: CASSQIGGALNTEAFF. The CDR3 DNA reads as TGCGCCAGCAGCCAAATAGGAGGGGCCTTGAACACTGAAGCTTTCTTT.

The rearrangement joins TRBV4-3 to TRBJ2-1, with 7 bases aligning to TRBD2. V was clipped by 0 bases and J by 13 bases; unmatched bases: 6. The CDR3 length is 13 residues. CDR1 and CDR2 (germline): LGHNA, YSLEER. CDR3 coding DNA: TGCGCCAGCAGCCAAGATGGCCTAGCGGAACAGTTCTTC. It yields the protein CASSQDGLAEQFF.

As concerns this clonotype: A much bigger clone sits one base away, suggesting this may be a read error. The gene calls are TRBV30 and TRBJ2-1, with D uncertain. The CDR3 consists of 13 residues. Germline V gene lookup returns CDR1 GTSNPN and CDR2 SVGIG (reference sequence). This CDR3 reads CAWCVPLTNEQFF. In DNA form, the CDR3 reads TGTGCCTGGTGTGTGCCTCTTACCAATGAGCAGTTCTTC.

This clonotype was seen repeatedly, ten times or more. The chain is built from TRBV7-9 and TRBJ2-2; D possibly matches TRBD1 or TRBD2 (5 bases each). The CDR3 runs 15 residues. Germline CDR1 and CDR2: SEHNR and FQNEAQ (reference sequence). Trimming stripped 3 bases from V and 0 bases from J, with 8 bases between. CDR3 residues: CASSLGDANTGELFF. The DNA for the CDR3 is TGTGCCAGCAGCTTGGGGGACGCGAACACCGGGGAGCTGTTTTTT.

The chain combines TRBV4-1 with TRBJ2-5, with TRBD2 as a possible D gene (5 bases). The CDR3 totals 14 residues. With 0 bases removed from V and 4 bases from J, the gap between germline ends came to 9 bases. The germline gives CDR1 MGHRA, CDR2 YSYEKL. The CDR3 DNA sequence: TGCGCCAGCAGCCAAGATTCGGGGTTAGAGACCCAGTACTTC. It yields the protein CASSQDSGLETQYF.

This clonotype was recorded a few times. A junction end diverges from the germline sequence, so it may reflect a read error. The gene calls are TRBV4-2 and TRBJ1-5; D call uncertain. The CDR3 contains 16 residues. CDR1 LGHNA and CDR2 YNFKEQ come from the germline V gene. This CDR3 is CASSQDSGYSNRPQHF. The CDR3 region has the DNA TGTGCCAGCAGCCAAGATTCGGGATATAGCAATCGGCCCCAGCATTTT.

The table lists this clonotype with a few counts. The rearrangement uses TRBV30 and TRBJ1-4; D ambiguous. Trimming left V 0 bases short and J 5 bases short, with 4 bases between. Looked up from germline, CDR1 is GTSNPN and CDR2 is SVGIG (reference sequence). This CDR3 is 12 amino acids long. DNA for the CDR3: TGTGCCTGGAGTGTTATAAATGAAAAACTGTTTTTT. This sequence encodes CAWSVINEKLFF.